This TCR beta chain was recovered during a study of blood T cell repertoires in COVID-19. Looking at the study overall: Samples representing acute and convalescent COVID-19 were sourced from the United States, Italy and Spain. Nucleic acid was either cDNA or gDNA, and it came from T cells, B-cell-depleted T cells, or PBMCs.

Seattle-derived patients entered the study during active infection and were followed longitudinally. Per the original data handling: Nucleated cell counts were estimated from reference gene primer amplification. Assay: immunoSEQ multiplex PCR; the TCRdb copy retains only in-frame clones and omits some. From that table come the V and J calls and clone size; the DNA was used to work out D and trimming. The sample includes some 150,000 clones, around four fifths seen only once; the top ten take about 14%. Trimming stripped 1 base from V and 5 bases from J, with 10 bases between. There are 14 residues in the CDR3. From germline, CDR1 is MNHNS and CDR2 SASEGT.

The clonotype originates from a woman in her 70s with COVID-19, enrolled during active disease. J is TRBJ2-3 and V is TRBV6-1; D is ambiguous. The specimen sequenced was peripheral blood. The chain's CDR3 is CASSEVQARDTQYF. For the CDR3, the DNA is TGTGCCAGCAGTGAAGTTCAGGCTCGAGATACGCAGTATTTT.